These T cell receptor beta chains were read from a single sample in a study of blood T cell repertoires in COVID-19. Profiling relied on immunoSEQ multiplex PCR, and the TCRdb table lists in-frame clones only, not all of them. The sample carries 90,000 to 130,000 clones, around 84% recorded once. The sequencing sample was made of peripheral blood. Receptors originate from a man in his forties with acute or convalescent COVID-19. Both conserved end residues are part of each CDR3. A D gene is named only where the DNA matches it firmly. Clone size is given for some rows only: seen once, a few or many times, or a class if the clone is expanded.

d_call,v_call,clone_size,j_call,cdr3_aa,cdr3_nt
NA,TRBV12-3/TRBV12-4,NA,TRBJ2-1,CASSFTGEQFF,TGTGCCAGCAGTTTCACGGGTGAGCAGTTCTTC
TRBD1,TRBV12-3/TRBV12-4,NA,TRBJ1-4,CASRPTGGEKLFF,TGTGCCAGCAGGCCGACAGGGGGGGAAAAACTGTTTTTT
TRBD2,TRBV6-5,NA,TRBJ2-5,CASRAGTTPQTQYF,TGTGCCAGCAGGGCCGGGACTACCCCTCAGACCCAGTACTTC
NA,TRBV7-8,NA,TRBJ2-2,CASSLGSNTGELFF,TGTGCCAGCAGCTTAGGCAGTAACACCGGGGAGCTGTTTTTT
NA,TRBV5-5,NA,TRBJ1-2,CASSLVLVIDYGYTF,TGTGCCAGCAGCTTGGTTCTGGTAATAGACTATGGCTACACCTTC
NA,TRBV7-2,NA,TRBJ1-5,CASSSIAGRSNQPQHF,TGTGCCAGCAGCTCGATAGCGGGCCGCAGCAATCAGCCCCAGCATTTT
NA,TRBV15,few,TRBJ1-1,CATSRGIWNTEAFF,TGTGCCACCAGCAGGGGCATCTGGAACACTGAAGCTTTCTTT
TRBD2,TRBV29-1,NA,TRBJ2-7,CSVGTSGRNEQYF,TGCAGCGTTGGTACTAGCGGGAGAAACGAGCAGTACTTC
TRBD1,TRBV19,NA,TRBJ2-3,CASSKQQGADTQYF,TGTGCCAGTAGTAAACAACAGGGGGCGGATACGCAGTATTTT
TRBD2,TRBV9,NA,TRBJ2-3,CASSNSGVPDTQYF,TGTGCCAGCAGCAATAGCGGGGTCCCAGATACGCAGTATTTT
NA,TRBV6-4,NA,TRBJ1-6,CASSVYRDSPLHF,TGTGCCAGCAGTGTGTACAGGGATTCACCCCTCCACTTT
NA,TRBV7-3,NA,TRBJ1-5,CASSLSPNQPQHF,TGTGCCAGCAGCTTATCCCCGAATCAGCCCCAGCATTTT
TRBD2,TRBV7-9,NA,TRBJ2-7,CASSLEAGGAYEQYF,TGTGCCAGCAGCTTAGAGGCGGGAGGAGCCTACGAGCAGTACTTC
TRBD1,TRBV4-3,few,TRBJ2-2,CASSQRWRLLGGSSTGELFF,TGCGCCAGCAGCCAAAGGTGGAGGTTATTAGGGGGCTCTAGCACCGGGGAGCTGTTTTTT
NA,TRBV7-2,NA,TRBJ2-7,CASSAQEGVSYEQYF,TGTGCCAGCAGCGCACAGGAAGGGGTTTCCTACGAGCAGTACTTC
NA,TRBV6-5,few,TRBJ1-2,CASFGQIRYGYTF,TGTGCCAGCTTCGGACAGATACGCTATGGCTACACCTTC
NA,TRBV7-3,few,TRBJ2-1,CASSPNGESEQFF,TGTGCCAGCAGCCCGAATGGGGAGAGTGAGCAGTTCTTC